A single T cell receptor beta chain is shown here with its context. This sample is part of a study of blood T cells in healthy people across ages. A J-beta primer mix and a sample-barcoded 5' primer were used in a second PCR of about 6 to 12 cycles. Via MiXCR, TCRdb re-called the 5' RACE reads, giving one row per CDR3 protein. The table has 450,000 to 700,000 distinct CDR3 sequences, 27% seen once; the top ten hold 18%. J gave up 2 bases and V 1 base, and 8 bases lay outside the gene matches. The CDR3 loop spans 16 amino acids. CDR1 SGHRS and CDR2 YFSETQ come from the germline V gene. The chain recombines TRBV5-1 with TRBJ2-7, with 8 bases matching TRBD2. The sequencing sample was made of blood. This sequence was found in a woman between 70 and 85 years old in good health. CDR3 DNA: TGCGCCAGCAGCTTGTACCCTAGCGGGCGCCCCTACGAGCAGTACTTC. Residues: CASSLYPSGRPYEQYF.